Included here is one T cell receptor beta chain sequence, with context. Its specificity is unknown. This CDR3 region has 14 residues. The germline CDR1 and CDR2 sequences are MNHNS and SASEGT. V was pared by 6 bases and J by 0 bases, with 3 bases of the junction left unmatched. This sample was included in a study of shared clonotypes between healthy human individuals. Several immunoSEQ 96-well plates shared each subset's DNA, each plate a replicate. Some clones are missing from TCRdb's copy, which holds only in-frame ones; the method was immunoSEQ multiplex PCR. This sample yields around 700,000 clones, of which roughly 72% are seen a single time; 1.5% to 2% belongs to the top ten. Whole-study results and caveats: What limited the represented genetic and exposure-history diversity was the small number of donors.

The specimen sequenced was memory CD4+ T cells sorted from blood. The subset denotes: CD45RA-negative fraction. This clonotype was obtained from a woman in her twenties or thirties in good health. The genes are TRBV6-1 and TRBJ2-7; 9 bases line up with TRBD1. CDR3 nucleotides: TGTGCCAGCAGCTGGACAGGGGACTCCTACGAGCAGTACTTC. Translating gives CASSWTGDSYEQYF.